The sequence of this T cell receptor beta chain was determined in a study of cytotoxic CD8 clonotypes in ibrutinib-treated CLL. Study as a whole: Samples yielded averages of approximately 260,000 productive templates and fewer than 100,000 productive rearrangements. Findings and caveats of the study: Rising at ibrutinib response, clonality subsequently fell back toward baseline at progression.

About this clone: Its antigen is currently unknown.

Profiling relied on immunoSEQ multiplex PCR, and the TCRdb table lists in-frame clones only, not all of them. The table includes around 40,000 clones, 71% detected once. The CDR3 extends over 13 amino acids. Trimming pared 3 bases from V and 9 bases from J, leaving 12 bases between. Germline V gene sequence: CDR1 SGHVS, CDR2 FQNEAQ. The sample consisted of PBMCs, taken at disease progression, from a patient treated with ibrutinib. The chain is built from TRBV7-8 and TRBJ1-5; D gene uncertain. The receptor's source is a human donor with chronic lymphocytic leukemia. CDR3 bases: TGTGCCAGCAGCTTGATGTCCGGGCGGCCCCAGCATTTT. It specifies CASSLMSGRPQHF.